A selection of T cell receptor beta chains follows, all from one sample in a study of OX40 agonist ivuxolimab in advanced cancers. Generated by immunoSEQ multiplex PCR, the TCRdb table keeps only in-frame clones and is missing some. The sample records about 75,000 clones, roughly 90% being singletons. Here the sequenced sample was CD4+ or CD8+ T cells sorted from blood, taken in a trial of the OX40 agonist ivuxolimab. These receptors were taken from an adult with an advanced solid tumor such as melanoma, head and neck, liver or kidney cancer. Both conserved end residues are part of each CDR3. Each record gives: D gene, J gene, clone size, CDR3 length, V gene, CDR3 protein, CDR3 DNA. D genes are given only for firm matches. Clone size is not always given. Where it is, it says once, few, many or a class for expanded clones.

. | TRBJ2-7 | . | 13 | TRBV6-5 | CASSYQGRSEQYF | TGTGCCAGCAGTTACCAGGGGCGGAGCGAGCAGTACTTC
. | TRBJ2-7 | . | 14 | TRBV2 | CASSFGTFSYEQYF | TGTGCCAGCAGTTTTGGGACGTTCTCCTACGAGCAGTACTTC
. | TRBJ1-2 | . | 12 | TRBV30 | CAWRGWRPGYTF | TGTGCCTGGAGGGGCTGGAGGCCGGGCTACACCTTC
. | TRBJ1-2 | once | 16 | TRBV7-2 | CASSPIVSAAGIGYTF | TGTGCCAGCAGCCCAATAGTTAGTGCGGCCGGAATTGGCTACACCTTC
TRBD1 | TRBJ1-6 | . | 15 | TRBV5-4 | CASTRGQGYNSPLHF | TGTGCCAGCACCCGAGGACAGGGCTATAATTCACCCCTCCACTTT
. | TRBJ1-1 | . | 13 | TRBV9 | CASSRQEGYEAFF | TGTGCCAGCAGCAGACAGGAGGGATACGAAGCTTTCTTT
. | TRBJ1-3 | . | 16 | TRBV18 | CASSPPNLGSGNTIYF | TGTGCCAGCTCACCACCCAACCTAGGCTCTGGAAACACCATATATTTT
. | TRBJ2-2 | . | 14 | TRBV7-7 | CASSFSGDHGELFF | TGTGCCAGCAGCTTCTCAGGTGACCACGGGGAGCTGTTTTTT
. | TRBJ1-1 | . | 15 | TRBV18 | CASSLQGGGDTEAFF | TGTGCCAGCTCACTACAGGGTGGCGGGGACACTGAAGCTTTCTTT
. | TRBJ2-3 | . | 15 | TRBV7-2 | CASSYIQGNSDTQYF | TGTGCCAGCAGCTACATACAGGGTAATTCAGATACGCAGTATTTT
. | TRBJ2-1 | . | 11 | TRBV29-1 | CSVRLSYEQFF | TGCAGCGTCCGCCTATCATATGAGCAGTTCTTC
. | TRBJ1-5 | . | 14 | TRBV19 | CASSTGSRNQPQHF | TGTGCCAGTTCGACAGGTTCGCGCAATCAGCCCCAGCATTTT
TRBD1 | TRBJ2-1 | . | 14 | TRBV18 | CASSHQGEMNEQFF | TGTGCCAGCTCACATCAGGGGGAGATGAATGAGCAGTTCTTC
. | TRBJ2-1 | . | 15 | TRBV5-1 | CASSLEGGSYNEQFF | TGCGCCAGCAGCTTGGAGGGGGGCTCCTACAATGAGCAGTTCTTC
. | TRBJ1-2 | once | 13 | TRBV4-3 | CASSQEIGYGYTF | TGCGCCAGCAGCCAAGAGATAGGGTATGGCTACACCTTC
TRBD2 | TRBJ2-7 | . | 16 | TRBV7-2 | CASSLYSSGVGYEQYF | TGTGCCAGCAGCCTATACTCCAGCGGGGTAGGATACGAGCAGTACTTC
. | TRBJ2-7 | . | 9 | TRBV14 | CASRGEQYF | TGTGCCAGCAGGGGGGAGCAGTACTTC
. | TRBJ2-5 | once | 12 | TRBV9 | CASSAGGGAQYF | TGTGCCAGCAGCGCCGGAGGAGGGGCCCAGTACTTC
. | TRBJ2-7 | . | 13 | TRBV27 | CASSLSHFYEQYF | TGTGCCAGCAGTTTATCCCATTTCTACGAGCAGTACTTC
. | TRBJ1-1 | . | 12 | TRBV28 | CASSYGRREAFF | TGTGCCAGCAGTTATGGAAGACGGGAAGCTTTCTTT
. | TRBJ1-1 | . | 15 | TRBV7-6 | CASSLGPAGTTEAFF | TGTGCCAGCAGCTTAGGTCCGGCGGGGACCACTGAAGCTTTCTTT
TRBD1 | TRBJ1-5 | . | 15 | TRBV7-8 | CASSLAGGNNQPQHF | TGTGCCAGCAGCCTTGCAGGGGGCAACAATCAGCCCCAGCATTTT
. | TRBJ2-1 | . | 13 | TRBV29-1 | CSVDRGALNEQFF | TGCAGCGTTGACAGGGGGGCTCTCAATGAGCAGTTCTTC
. | TRBJ1-4 | . | 15 | TRBV6-5 | CASCRRGGLNEKLFF | TGTGCCAGCTGCCGCCGGGGGGGGTTGAATGAAAAACTGTTTTTT
. | TRBJ1-1 | . | 10 | TRBV6-6 | CASSHIEAFF | TGTGCCAGCAGTCATATTGAAGCTTTCTTT
. | TRBJ2-2 | once | 14 | TRBV9 | CASSVPTNTGELFF | TGTGCCAGCAGCGTTCCTACGAACACCGGGGAGCTGTTTTTT
. | TRBJ1-6 | few | 13 | TRBV7-9 | CASSSEPNSPLHF | TGTGCCAGCAGCTCAGAACCGAATTCACCCCTCCACTTT
. | TRBJ2-3 | . | 15 | TRBV27 | CASSLSGVRTDTQYF | TGTGCCAGCAGTTTATCAGGGGTTAGGACAGATACGCAGTATTTT
. | TRBJ2-3 | few | 13 | TRBV18 | CASSLPLPDTQYF | TGTGCCAGCTCACTTCCCCTCCCCGATACGCAGTATTTT
. | TRBJ1-3 | . | 16 | TRBV28 | CASRPPRTLSGNTIYF | TGTGCCAGCAGACCCCCCCGCACCCTTAGTGGAAACACCATATATTTT
TRBD2 | TRBJ2-2 | . | 16 | TRBV13 | CASSGLAGGYTGELFF | TGTGCCAGCAGCGGACTAGCGGGGGGGTACACCGGGGAGCTGTTTTTT
. | TRBJ1-6 | few | 12 | TRBV6-5 | CASSSINSPLHF | TGTGCCAGCAGCTCGATTAATTCACCCCTCCACTTT
TRBD1 | TRBJ1-5 | . | 13 | TRBV6-6 | CASVIQGNQPQHF | TGTGCCAGCGTAATACAGGGGAATCAGCCCCAGCATTTT
TRBD2 | TRBJ2-1 | . | 19 | TRBV9 | CASSPPNTASGASYNEQFF | TGTGCCAGCAGCCCTCCTAATACCGCTAGCGGGGCCTCCTACAATGAGCAGTTCTTC
TRBD2 | TRBJ2-5 | . | 16 | TRBV28 | CASSFIPAGASETQYF | TGTGCCAGCAGTTTTATCCCAGCGGGGGCCTCGGAGACCCAGTACTTC
TRBD2 | TRBJ2-1 | once | 15 | TRBV5-1 | CASSRATSGGNEQFF | TGCGCCAGCAGCCGCGCTACTAGCGGGGGTAACGAGCAGTTCTTC
TRBD2 | TRBJ2-2 | . | 17 | TRBV4-3 | CASSQRVAGTQTGELFF | TGCGCCAGCAGCCAAAGGGTAGCGGGGACCCAAACCGGGGAGCTGTTTTTT
TRBD1 | TRBJ2-5 | . | 14 | TRBV5-6 | CASSLVTGEETQYF | TGTGCCAGCAGCTTGGTGACAGGGGAAGAGACCCAGTACTTC
. | TRBJ1-5 | . | 13 | TRBV7-2 | CASSLAGDQPQHF | TGTGCCAGCAGCTTAGCGGGGGATCAGCCCCAGCATTTT
. | TRBJ2-2 | few | 14 | TRBV7-9 | CASSSDRSTGELFF | TGTGCCAGCAGCTCTGACAGGAGTACCGGGGAGCTGTTTTTT
. | TRBJ1-5 | once | 15 | TRBV5-6 | CASSFLGQNNQPQHF | TGTGCCAGCAGCTTTTTAGGACAGAACAATCAGCCCCAGCATTTT
. | TRBJ2-7 | . | 13 | TRBV5-1 | CASSLIPLYEQYF | TGCGCCAGCAGCTTGATTCCCCTATACGAGCAGTACTTC
TRBD1 | TRBJ1-2 | once | 13 | TRBV29-1 | CSVVPGGNYGYTF | TGCAGCGTTGTTCCAGGGGGAAACTATGGCTACACCTTC
. | TRBJ2-4 | few | 13 | TRBV5-1 | CASSLGGLDIQYF | TGCGCCAGCAGCTTGGGGGGACTGGACATTCAGTACTTC
TRBD1 | TRBJ2-1 | . | 14 | TRBV2 | CASLLDRAGNEQFF | TGTGCCAGTTTACTAGACAGGGCCGGCAATGAGCAGTTCTTC
TRBD1 | TRBJ1-2 | . | 14 | TRBV5-1 | CASSPTGDNYGYTF | TGCGCCAGCAGCCCGACAGGGGACAACTATGGCTACACCTTC
. | TRBJ2-5 | . | 15 | TRBV5-6 | CASSLFSGTQETQYF | TGTGCCAGCAGCTTGTTTTCGGGGACCCAAGAGACCCAGTACTTC
TRBD1 | TRBJ2-7 | . | 14 | TRBV30 | CAWRAGTAFYEQYF | TGTGCCTGGAGGGCCGGGACAGCCTTCTACGAGCAGTACTTC
. | TRBJ2-3 | . | 15 | TRBV4-1 | CASSQVSARVNTQYF | TGCGCCAGCAGCCAAGTGAGCGCCCGGGTAAATACGCAGTATTTT
. | TRBJ1-6 | . | 14 | TRBV19 | CASTLLWGNSPLHF | TGTGCCAGTACCCTATTGTGGGGGAATTCACCCCTCCACTTT
. | TRBJ1-1 | . | 16 | TRBV29-1 | CSVATREGIKDTEAFF | TGCAGCGTGGCCACTCGTGAGGGGATTAAGGACACTGAAGCTTTCTTT